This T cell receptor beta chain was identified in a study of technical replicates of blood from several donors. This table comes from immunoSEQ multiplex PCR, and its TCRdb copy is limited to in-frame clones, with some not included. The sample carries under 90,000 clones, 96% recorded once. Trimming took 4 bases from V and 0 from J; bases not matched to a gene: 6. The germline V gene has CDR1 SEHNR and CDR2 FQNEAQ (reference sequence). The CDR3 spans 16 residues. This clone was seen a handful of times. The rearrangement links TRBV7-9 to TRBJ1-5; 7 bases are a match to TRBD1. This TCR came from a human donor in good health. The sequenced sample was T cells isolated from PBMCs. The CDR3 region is CASSYGQDHSNQPQHF. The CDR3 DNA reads TGTGCCAGCAGCTACGGACAGGATCATAGCAATCAGCCCCAGCATTTT.